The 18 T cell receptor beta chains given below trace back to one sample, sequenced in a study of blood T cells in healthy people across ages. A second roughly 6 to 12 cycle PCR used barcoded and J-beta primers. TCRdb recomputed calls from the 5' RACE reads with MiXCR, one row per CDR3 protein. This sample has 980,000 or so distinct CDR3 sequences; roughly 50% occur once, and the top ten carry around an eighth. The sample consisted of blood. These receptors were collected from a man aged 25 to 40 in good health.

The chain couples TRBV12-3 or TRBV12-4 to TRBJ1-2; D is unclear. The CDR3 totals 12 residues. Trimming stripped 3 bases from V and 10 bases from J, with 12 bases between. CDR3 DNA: TGTGCCAGCAGTTTCGGCAGCCTCCCCTACACCTTC. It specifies CASSFGSLPYTF.

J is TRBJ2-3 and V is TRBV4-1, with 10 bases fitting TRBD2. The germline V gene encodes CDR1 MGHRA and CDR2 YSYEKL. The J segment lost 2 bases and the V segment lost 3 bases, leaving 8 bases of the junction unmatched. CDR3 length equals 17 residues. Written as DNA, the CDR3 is TGCGCCAGCAGCCACCTTATAGCGGGGGGACTCACAGATACGCAGTATTTT. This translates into CASSHLIAGGLTDTQYF.

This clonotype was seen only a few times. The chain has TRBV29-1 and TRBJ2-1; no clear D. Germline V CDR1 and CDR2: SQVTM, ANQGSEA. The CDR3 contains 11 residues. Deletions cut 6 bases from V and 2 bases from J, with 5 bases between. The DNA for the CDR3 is TGCAGCGTCGCCCCCTACAATGAGCAGTTCTTC. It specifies CSVAPYNEQFF.

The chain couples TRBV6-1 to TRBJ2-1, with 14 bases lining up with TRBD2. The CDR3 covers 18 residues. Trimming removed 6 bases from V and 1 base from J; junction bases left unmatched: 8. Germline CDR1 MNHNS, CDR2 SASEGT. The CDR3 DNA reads TGTGCCAGCAGGGACGGACTAGCGGGGGGCCCTTCCTACAATGAGCAGTTCTTC. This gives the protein CASRDGLAGGPSYNEQFF.

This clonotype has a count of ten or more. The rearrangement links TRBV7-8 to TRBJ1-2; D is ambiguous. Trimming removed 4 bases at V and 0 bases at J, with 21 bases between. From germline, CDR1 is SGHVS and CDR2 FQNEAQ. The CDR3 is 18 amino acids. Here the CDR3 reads CASSSGRGTAGTNYGYTF. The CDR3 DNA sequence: TGTGCCAGCAGCTCCGGGCGGGGTACGGCAGGCACTAACTATGGCTACACCTTC.

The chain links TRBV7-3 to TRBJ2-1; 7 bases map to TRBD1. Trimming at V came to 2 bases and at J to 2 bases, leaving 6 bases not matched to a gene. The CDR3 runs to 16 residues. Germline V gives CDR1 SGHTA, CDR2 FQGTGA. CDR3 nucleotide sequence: TGTGCCAGCAGCTTAGAGGGGGCGAATCCCTACAATGAGCAGTTCTTC. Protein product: CASSLEGANPYNEQFF.

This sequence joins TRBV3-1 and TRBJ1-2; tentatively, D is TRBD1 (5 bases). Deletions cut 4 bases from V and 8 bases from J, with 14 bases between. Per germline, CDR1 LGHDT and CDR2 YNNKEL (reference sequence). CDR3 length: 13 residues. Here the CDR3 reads CASSPSGAEGYTF. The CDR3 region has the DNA TGTGCCAGCAGCCCTTCCGGGGCGGAGGGCTACACCTTC.

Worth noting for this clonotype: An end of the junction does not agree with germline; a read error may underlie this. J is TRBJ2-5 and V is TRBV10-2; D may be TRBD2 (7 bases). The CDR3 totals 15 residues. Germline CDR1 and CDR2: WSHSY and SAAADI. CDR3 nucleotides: TGTGCCAGCAGTTACTCGTCCCGGGGGGCAAAGACCCAGTACTTC. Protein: CASSYSSRGAKTQYF.

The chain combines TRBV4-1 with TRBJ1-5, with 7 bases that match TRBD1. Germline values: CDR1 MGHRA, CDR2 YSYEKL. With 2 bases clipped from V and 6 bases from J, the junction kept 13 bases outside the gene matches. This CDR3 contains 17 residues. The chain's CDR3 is CASSQPTRTGPGQPQHF. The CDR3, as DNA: TGCGCCAGCAGCCAACCTACCCGGACAGGACCAGGTCAGCCCCAGCATTTT.

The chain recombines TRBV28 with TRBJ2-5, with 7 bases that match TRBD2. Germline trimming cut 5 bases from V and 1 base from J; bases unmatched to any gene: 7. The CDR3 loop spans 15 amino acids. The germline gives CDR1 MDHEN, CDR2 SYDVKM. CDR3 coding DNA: TGTGCCAGCAGTACTAGCGAAAGTCGCCAAGAGACCCAGTACTTC. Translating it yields CASSTSESRQETQYF. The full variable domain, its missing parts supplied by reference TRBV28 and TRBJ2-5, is DVKVTQSSRYLVKRTGEKVFLECVQDMDHENMFWYRQDPGLGLRLIYFSYDVKMKEKGDIPEGYSVSREKKERFSLILESASTNQTSMYLCASSTSESRQETQYFGPGTRLLVL.

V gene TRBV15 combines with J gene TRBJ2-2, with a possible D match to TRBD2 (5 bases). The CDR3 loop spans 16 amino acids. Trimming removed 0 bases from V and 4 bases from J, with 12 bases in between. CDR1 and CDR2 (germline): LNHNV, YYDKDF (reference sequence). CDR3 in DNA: TGTGCCACCAGCAGAGATTTCGGGGTTGGCACCGGGGAGCTGTTTTTT. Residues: CATSRDFGVGTGELFF. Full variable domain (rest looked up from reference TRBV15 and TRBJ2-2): DAMVIQNPRYQVTQFGKPVTLSCSQTLNHNVMYWYQQKSSQAPKLLFHYYDKDFNNEADTPDNFQSRRPNTSFCFLDIRSPGLGDTAMYLCATSRDFGVGTGELFFGEGSRLTVL.

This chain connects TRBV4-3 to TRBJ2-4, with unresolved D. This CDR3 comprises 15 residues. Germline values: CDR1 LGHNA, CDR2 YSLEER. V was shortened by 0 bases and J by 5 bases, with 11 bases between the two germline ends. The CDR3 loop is CASSQEPRPENIQYF. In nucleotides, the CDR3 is TGCGCCAGCAGCCAAGAACCTAGGCCAGAAAACATTCAGTACTTC.

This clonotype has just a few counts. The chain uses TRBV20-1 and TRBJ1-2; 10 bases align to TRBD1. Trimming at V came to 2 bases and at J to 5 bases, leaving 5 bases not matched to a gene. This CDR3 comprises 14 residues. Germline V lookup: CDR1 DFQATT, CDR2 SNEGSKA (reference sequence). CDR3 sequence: CSARLGTGDYGYTF. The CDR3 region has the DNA TGCAGTGCTAGACTGGGGACAGGGGATTATGGCTACACCTTC.

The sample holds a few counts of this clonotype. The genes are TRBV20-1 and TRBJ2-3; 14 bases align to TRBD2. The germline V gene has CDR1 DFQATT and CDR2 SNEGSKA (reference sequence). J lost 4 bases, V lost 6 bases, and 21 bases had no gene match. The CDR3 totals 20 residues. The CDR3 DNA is TGCAGTGCCCCCGCTCCGACTAGCGGGGGGGGGAGCGTGATCGCAGATACGCAGTATTTT. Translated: CSAPAPTSGGGSVIADTQYF.

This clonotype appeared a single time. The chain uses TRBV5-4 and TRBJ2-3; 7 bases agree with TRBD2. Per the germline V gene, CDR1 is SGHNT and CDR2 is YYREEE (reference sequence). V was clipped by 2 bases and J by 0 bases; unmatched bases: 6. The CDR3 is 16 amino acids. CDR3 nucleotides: TGTGCCAGCAGCTTCGCACTAGCGAGTAGCACAGATACGCAGTATTTT. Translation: CASSFALASSTDTQYF.

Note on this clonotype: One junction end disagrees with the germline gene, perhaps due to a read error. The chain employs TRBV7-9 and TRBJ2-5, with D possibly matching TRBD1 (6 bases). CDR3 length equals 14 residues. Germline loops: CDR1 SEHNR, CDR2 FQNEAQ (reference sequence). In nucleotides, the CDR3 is TGTGCCAGCAGCCCACAGGGCGTACAAGAGGCCCAGTACTTC. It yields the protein CASSPQGVQEAQYF.

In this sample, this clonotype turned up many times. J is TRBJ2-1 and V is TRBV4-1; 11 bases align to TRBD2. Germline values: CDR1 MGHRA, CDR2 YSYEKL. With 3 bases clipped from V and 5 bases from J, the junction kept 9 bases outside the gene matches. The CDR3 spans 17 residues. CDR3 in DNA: TGCGCCAGCAGCCACACTTTGACTAGCGGGACCGACAATGAGCAGTTCTTC. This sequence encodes CASSHTLTSGTDNEQFF.

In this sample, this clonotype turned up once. The DNA for the CDR3 is TGCAGCGCCCGTTCGGGACAGGGTTCCTACGAGCAGTACTTC. Its protein is CSARSGQGSYEQYF. This chain links TRBV29-1 with TRBJ2-7; 9 bases fit TRBD1. Germline V gene lookup returns CDR1 SQVTM and CDR2 ANQGSEA. J was trimmed by 1 base and V by 7 bases; bases with no gene match: 8. The CDR3 is 14 amino acids.